The source of this TCR beta chain is a study of PD-1 blockade in classical Hodgkin lymphoma. Clones were read by immunoSEQ multiplex PCR, and TCRdb kept only the in-frame ones, dropping some. Altogether about 89,000 clones are present, 90% being singletons, with the ten largest covering about 2.9%. Indicated time point: cycle 4 day 1 (C4D1), after around six weeks of nivolumab. In every patient, relapse followed autologous stem cell transplantation, while exposure to brentuximab vedotin differed. V dropped 2 bases and J dropped 7 bases, with 12 bases sitting between them. Germline V gene data show CDR1 as SGHRS and CDR2 as YFSETQ. The CDR3 is 13 amino acids.

The chain employs TRBV5-1 and TRBJ1-1; weak D call: TRBD1 (6 bases). This specimen was peripheral blood mononuclear cells (PBMCs), taken before the fourth cycle of nivolumab. The clonotype originates from a human donor with classical Hodgkin lymphoma. The CDR3 sequence: CASSLQGFGEAFF. The CDR3 nucleotides are TGCGCCAGCAGCTTACAGGGTTTCGGTGAAGCTTTCTTT.